This T cell receptor beta chain originates from a study of blood T cell repertoires in COVID-19. Study details: The study drew acute and convalescent COVID-19 samples from the United States, Italy and Spain. T cells, B-cell-depleted T cells, or PBMCs provided the cDNA or gDNA that served as material.

Losses at the gene ends were 4 bases for V and 0 bases for J; bases not matched to a gene: 6. Germline assignment: CDR1 SGHDN and CDR2 FVKESK. CDR3 length: 16 amino acids. As originally analysed: Amplification of reference gene primers was used by the study to estimate nucleated cell counts. TCRdb's table, derived via immunoSEQ multiplex PCR, lists solely in-frame clones and lacks some. V, J and clone size were drawn from that table, and D and trimming were deduced from the DNA. The sample shows 110,000 to 150,000 clones, over 70% of them seen only once. The TCR sequence derives from a woman in her sixties with acute or convalescent COVID-19. Sequences were obtained from peripheral blood. This sequence joins TRBV14 and TRBJ2-1; TRBD2 agrees at 7 bases. DNA of the CDR3: TGTGCCAGCAGCCCACAGCGGGGCCGCTCCTACAATGAGCAGTTCTTC. Protein: CASSPQRGRSYNEQFF.